The rows below give T cell receptor beta chains drawn from one sample of a study of blood T cell repertoires in COVID-19. Repertoires were generated with immunoSEQ multiplex PCR, while TCRdb's copy carries only in-frame clones and drops some. The sample has 100,000 or so clones; 70% to 90% are singletons. Material: peripheral blood. These receptor sequences come from a man in his 60s with acute or convalescent COVID-19. CDR3s include the opening cysteine and the closing phenylalanine or tryptophan. A D gene is named only where the DNA matches it firmly. Expanded clones get a size class; other rows say once, few or many, or leave the size out.

>TRBD2|TRBJ2-5|TRBV7-3|NA
CASSLSGSRETQYF
TGTGCCAGCAGCCTAAGCGGGAGCCGGGAGACCCAGTACTTC
>TRBD1|TRBJ1-1|TRBV30|NA
CAWGQGYTEAFF
TGTGCCTGGGGACAGGGATACACTGAAGCTTTCTTT
>TRBD1|TRBJ1-2|TRBV20-1|few
CSFDRGDGYTF
TGCAGTTTCGACAGGGGCGATGGCTACACCTTC
>NA|TRBJ2-2|TRBV21-1|NA
CASSNPSSSGRAASSTGELFF
TGTGCCAGCAGCAACCCTTCTTCTAGCGGGAGGGCCGCCTCTTCCACCGGGGAGCTGTTTTTT
>NA|TRBJ2-1|TRBV5-1|NA
CASSLYGEAYNEQFF
TGCGCCAGCAGCTTATACGGGGAGGCCTACAATGAGCAGTTCTTC
>TRBD1|TRBJ2-2|TRBV30|NA
CAWPGTANTGELFF
TGTGCCTGGCCCGGGACAGCAAACACCGGGGAGCTGTTTTTT
>TRBD1|TRBJ1-1|TRBV5-1|NA
CASSDRADTEAFF
TGCGCCAGCAGCGACAGGGCGGACACTGAAGCTTTCTTT
>NA|TRBJ1-4|TRBV3-1/TRBV3-2|NA
CASRTATNEKLFF
TGTGCCAGCAGAACTGCAACTAATGAAAAACTGTTTTTT
>NA|TRBJ1-1|TRBV3-1/TRBV3-2|NA
CASSRLEDTEAFF
TGTGCCAGCAGCCGATTAGAGGACACTGAAGCTTTCTTT
>TRBD2|TRBJ2-3|TRBV7-3|NA
CASSLVAGGIADTQYF
TGTGCCAGCAGCTTAGTAGCGGGGGGGATCGCAGATACGCAGTATTTT
>NA|TRBJ2-2|TRBV12-3/TRBV12-4|NA
CASSLRGGELFF
TGTGCCAGCAGTTTAAGGGGCGGGGAGCTGTTTTTT
>TRBD1|TRBJ1-2|TRBV5-4|NA
CASSPGTGGIHGGYTF
TGTGCCAGCAGCCCCGGGACAGGGGGAATACACGGCGGCTACACCTTC
>NA|TRBJ1-2|TRBV9|NA
CASSGHSNGYTF
TGTGCCAGCAGCGGGCACAGCAATGGCTACACCTTC
>TRBD2|TRBJ2-1|TRBV4-1|NA
CASSQALSGTHNEQFF
TGCGCCAGCAGCCAAGCCTTGAGCGGGACCCACAATGAGCAGTTCTTC
>TRBD1|TRBJ2-1|TRBV5-1|NA
CASSFTGGYNEQFF
TGCGCCAGCAGCTTTACAGGGGGCTACAATGAGCAGTTCTTC